The clone carrying this T cell receptor (beta chain) was seen a handful of times. This record comes from a study of blood T cell repertoires in COVID-19. TCRdb keeps only in-frame clones here, not all; method: immunoSEQ multiplex PCR. The data show more than 100,000 clones, around three quarters seen once. The germline CDR1 and CDR2 sequences are MNHEY and SVGAGI. Unmatched junction bases numbered 8, after V lost 8 bases and J lost 5 bases. This CDR3 contains 13 residues. The sample comprised peripheral blood. The chain is built from TRBV6-5 and TRBJ2-7; 8 bases are a match to TRBD2. The receptor was derived from a man in his 60s with active or convalescent COVID-19. The CDR3 is CASRRGGQDEQYF. As DNA, the CDR3 is TGTGCCAGCCGACGGGGGGGTCAGGACGAGCAGTACTTC.